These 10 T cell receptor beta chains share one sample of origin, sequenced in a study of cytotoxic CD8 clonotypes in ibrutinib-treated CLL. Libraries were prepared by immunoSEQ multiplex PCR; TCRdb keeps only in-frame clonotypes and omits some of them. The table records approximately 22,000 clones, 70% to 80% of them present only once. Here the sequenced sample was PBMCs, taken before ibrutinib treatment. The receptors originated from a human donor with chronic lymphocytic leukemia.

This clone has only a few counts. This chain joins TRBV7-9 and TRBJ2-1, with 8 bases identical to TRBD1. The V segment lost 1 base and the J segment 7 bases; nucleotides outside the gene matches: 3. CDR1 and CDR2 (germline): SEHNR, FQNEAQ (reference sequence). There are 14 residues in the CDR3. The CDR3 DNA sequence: TGTGCCAGCAGCTTAGGAGGACAGGGTAATGAGCAGTTCTTC. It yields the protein CASSLGGQGNEQFF.

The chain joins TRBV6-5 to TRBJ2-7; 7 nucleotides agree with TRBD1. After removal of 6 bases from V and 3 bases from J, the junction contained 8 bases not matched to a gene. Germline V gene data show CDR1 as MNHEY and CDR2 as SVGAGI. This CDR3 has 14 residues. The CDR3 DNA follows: TGTGCCAGCAGCCCCCACAGGGGTTACTACGAGCAGTACTTC. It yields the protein CASSPHRGYYEQYF.

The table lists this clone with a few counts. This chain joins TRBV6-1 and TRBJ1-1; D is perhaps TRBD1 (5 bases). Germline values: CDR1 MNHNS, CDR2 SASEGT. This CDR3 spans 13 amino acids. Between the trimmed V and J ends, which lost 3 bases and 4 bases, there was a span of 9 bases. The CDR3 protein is CASSDGGPTEAFF. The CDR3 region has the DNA TGTGCCAGCAGTGATGGGGGTCCCACTGAAGCTTTCTTT.

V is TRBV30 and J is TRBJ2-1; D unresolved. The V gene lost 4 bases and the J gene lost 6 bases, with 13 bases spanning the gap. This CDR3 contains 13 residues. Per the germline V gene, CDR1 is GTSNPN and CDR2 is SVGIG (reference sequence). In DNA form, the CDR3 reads TGTGCCTGGAACGATGTTACGGGCAATGAGCAGTTCTTC. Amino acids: CAWNDVTGNEQFF.

The CDR3 coding sequence is TGTGCCAGCAGTCCCCAGGGGATTCTTTACGAGCAGTACTTC. Its translation: CASSPQGILYEQYF. The chain is built from TRBV27 and TRBJ2-7; the D gene is possibly TRBD1 (6 bases). Trimming took off 5 bases at V and 4 bases at J, with 15 bases between the two ends. CDR1 is MNHEY and CDR2 is SMNVEV in the germline V gene (reference sequence). The length of the CDR3 is 14 residues.

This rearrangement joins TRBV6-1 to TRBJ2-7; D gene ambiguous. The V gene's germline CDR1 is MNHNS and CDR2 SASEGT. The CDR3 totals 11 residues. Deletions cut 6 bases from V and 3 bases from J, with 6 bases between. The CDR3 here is CASSPLYEQYF. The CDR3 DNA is TGTGCCAGCAGCCCCCTCTACGAGCAGTACTTC.

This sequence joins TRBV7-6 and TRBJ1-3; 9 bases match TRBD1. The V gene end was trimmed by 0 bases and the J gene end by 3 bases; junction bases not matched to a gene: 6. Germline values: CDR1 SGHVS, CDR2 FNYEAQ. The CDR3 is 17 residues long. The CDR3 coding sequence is TGTGCCAGCAGCTTAGCGGTGGGACAGGGAGGTGGAAACACCATATATTTT. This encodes CASSLAVGQGGGNTIYF.

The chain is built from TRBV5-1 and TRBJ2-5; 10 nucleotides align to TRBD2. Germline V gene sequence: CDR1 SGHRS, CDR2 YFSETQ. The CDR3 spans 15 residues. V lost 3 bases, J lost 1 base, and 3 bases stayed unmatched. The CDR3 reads CASSSSGRVQETQYF. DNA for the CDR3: TGCGCCAGCAGCTCCAGCGGGAGGGTCCAAGAGACCCAGTACTTC. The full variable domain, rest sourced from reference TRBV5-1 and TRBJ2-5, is KAGVTQTPRYLIKTRGQQVTLSCSPISGHRSVSWYQQTPGQGLQFLFEYFSETQRNKGNFPGRFSGRQFSNSRSEMNVSTLELGDSALYLCASSSSGRVQETQYFGPGTRLLVL.

Here the CDR3 reads CASSLADSQYGYTF. The CDR3 nucleotides read TGTGCCAGTAGCCTAGCAGACAGCCAGTATGGCTACACCTTC. The V call is TRBV19, the J call TRBJ1-2; D perhaps matches TRBD1 (5 bases). The CDR3 sequence is 14 residues long. The germline V and J ends were trimmed by 6 bases and 5 bases, with 16 bases remaining between them. Germline-derived CDR1 and CDR2 are LNHDA and SQIVND (reference sequence).

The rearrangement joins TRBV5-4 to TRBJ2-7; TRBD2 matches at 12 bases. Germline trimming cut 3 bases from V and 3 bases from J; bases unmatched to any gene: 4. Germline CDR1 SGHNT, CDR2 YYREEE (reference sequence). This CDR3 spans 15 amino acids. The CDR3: CASSWKTSGGYEQYF. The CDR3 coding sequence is TGTGCCAGCAGCTGGAAGACTAGCGGGGGCTACGAGCAGTACTTC.